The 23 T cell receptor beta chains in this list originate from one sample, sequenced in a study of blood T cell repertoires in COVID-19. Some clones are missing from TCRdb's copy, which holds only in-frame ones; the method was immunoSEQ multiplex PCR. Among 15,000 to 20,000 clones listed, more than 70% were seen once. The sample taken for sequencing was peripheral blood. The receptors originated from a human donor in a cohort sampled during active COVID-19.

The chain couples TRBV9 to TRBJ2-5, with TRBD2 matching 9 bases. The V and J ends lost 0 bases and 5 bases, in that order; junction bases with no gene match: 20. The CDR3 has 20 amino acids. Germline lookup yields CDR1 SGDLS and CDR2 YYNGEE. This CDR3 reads CASSVAGAGGNFRSGETQYF. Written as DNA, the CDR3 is TGTGCCAGCAGCGTAGCGGGAGCGGGGGGCAATTTCCGTTCCGGCGAGACCCAGTACTTC. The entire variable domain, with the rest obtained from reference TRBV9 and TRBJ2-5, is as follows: DSGVTQTPKHLITATGQRVTLRCSPRSGDLSVYWYQQSLDQGLQFLIQYYNGEERAKGNILERFSAQQFPDLHSELNLSSLELGDSALYFCASSVAGAGGNFRSGETQYFGPGTRLLVL.

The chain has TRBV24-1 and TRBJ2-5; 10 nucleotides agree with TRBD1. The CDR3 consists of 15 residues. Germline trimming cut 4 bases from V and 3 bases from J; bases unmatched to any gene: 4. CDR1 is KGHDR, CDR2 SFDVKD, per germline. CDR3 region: CATSELGTGEETQYF. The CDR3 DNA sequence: TGTGCCACCAGTGAGCTCGGGACAGGGGAAGAGACCCAGTACTTC.

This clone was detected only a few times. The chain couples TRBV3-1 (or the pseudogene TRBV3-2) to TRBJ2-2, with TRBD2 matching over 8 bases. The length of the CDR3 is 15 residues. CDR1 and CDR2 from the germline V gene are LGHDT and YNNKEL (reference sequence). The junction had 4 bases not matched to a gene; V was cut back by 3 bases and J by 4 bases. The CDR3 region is CASSHSGGFTGELFF. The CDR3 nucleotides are TGTGCCAGCAGCCACAGCGGGGGCTTCACCGGGGAGCTGTTTTTT.

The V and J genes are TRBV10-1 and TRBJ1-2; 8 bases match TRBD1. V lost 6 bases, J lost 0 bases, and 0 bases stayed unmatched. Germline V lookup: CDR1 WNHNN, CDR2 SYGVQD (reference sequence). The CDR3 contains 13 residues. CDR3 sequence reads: CASRGQANYGYTF. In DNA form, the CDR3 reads TGCGCCAGCAGGGGACAGGCTAACTATGGCTACACCTTC.

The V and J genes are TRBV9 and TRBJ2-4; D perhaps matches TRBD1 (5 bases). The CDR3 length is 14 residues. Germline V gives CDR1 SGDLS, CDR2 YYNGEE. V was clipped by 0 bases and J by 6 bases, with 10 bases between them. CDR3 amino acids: CASSVEAQGNIQYF. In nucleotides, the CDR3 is TGTGCCAGCAGCGTAGAGGCGCAGGGAAACATTCAGTACTTC.

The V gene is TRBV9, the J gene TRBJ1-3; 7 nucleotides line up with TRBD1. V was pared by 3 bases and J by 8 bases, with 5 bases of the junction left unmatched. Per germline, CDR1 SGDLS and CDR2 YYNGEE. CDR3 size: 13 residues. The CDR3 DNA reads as TGTGCCAGCAGCGGACAGGGCCAGGACACCATATATTTT. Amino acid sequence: CASSGQGQDTIYF.

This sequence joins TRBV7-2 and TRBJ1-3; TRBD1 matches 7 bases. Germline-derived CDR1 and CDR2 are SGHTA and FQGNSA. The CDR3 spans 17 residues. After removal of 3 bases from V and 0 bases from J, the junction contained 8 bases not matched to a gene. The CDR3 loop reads CASSFGFPGGSGNTIYF. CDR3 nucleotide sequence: TGTGCCAGCAGCTTCGGATTTCCAGGGGGCTCTGGAAACACCATATATTTT.

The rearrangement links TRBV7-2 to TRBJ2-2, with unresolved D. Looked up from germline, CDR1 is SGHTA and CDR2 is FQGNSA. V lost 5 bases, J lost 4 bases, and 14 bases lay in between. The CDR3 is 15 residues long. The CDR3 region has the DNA TGTGCCAGCAGCACCCGGCAGGTGATCACCGGGGAGCTGTTTTTT. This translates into CASSTRQVITGELFF.

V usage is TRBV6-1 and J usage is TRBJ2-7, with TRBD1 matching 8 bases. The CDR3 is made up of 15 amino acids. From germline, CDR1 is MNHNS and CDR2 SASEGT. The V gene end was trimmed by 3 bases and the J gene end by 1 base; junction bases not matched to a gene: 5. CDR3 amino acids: CASSDIRTGSYEQYF. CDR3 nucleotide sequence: TGTGCCAGCAGTGATATCAGGACAGGGTCCTACGAGCAGTACTTC.

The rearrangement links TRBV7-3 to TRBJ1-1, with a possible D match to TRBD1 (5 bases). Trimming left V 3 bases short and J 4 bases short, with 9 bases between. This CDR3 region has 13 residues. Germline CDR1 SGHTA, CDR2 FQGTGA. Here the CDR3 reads CASSLGGSTEAFF. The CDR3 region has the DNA TGTGCCAGCAGCTTGGGGGGAAGCACTGAAGCTTTCTTT.

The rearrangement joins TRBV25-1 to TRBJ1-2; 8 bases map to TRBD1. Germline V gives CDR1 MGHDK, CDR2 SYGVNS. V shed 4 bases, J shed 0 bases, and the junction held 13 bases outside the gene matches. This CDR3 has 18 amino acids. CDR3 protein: CASSGTPGQEKTNYGYTF. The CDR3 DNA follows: TGTGCCAGCAGTGGAACACCGGGACAGGAAAAAACTAACTATGGCTACACCTTC.

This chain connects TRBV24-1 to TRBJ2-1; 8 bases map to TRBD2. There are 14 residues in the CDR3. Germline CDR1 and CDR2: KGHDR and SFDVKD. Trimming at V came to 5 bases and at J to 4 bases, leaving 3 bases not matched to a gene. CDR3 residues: CATSGAGGYNEQFF. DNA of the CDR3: TGTGCCACCAGTGGCGCGGGGGGTTACAATGAGCAGTTCTTC.

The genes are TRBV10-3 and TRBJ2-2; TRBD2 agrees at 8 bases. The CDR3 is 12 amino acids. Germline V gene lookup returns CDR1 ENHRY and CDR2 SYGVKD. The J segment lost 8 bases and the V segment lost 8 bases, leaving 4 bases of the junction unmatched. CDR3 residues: CAILSGIGELFF. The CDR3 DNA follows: TGTGCCATCCTTAGCGGGATAGGGGAGCTGTTTTTT.

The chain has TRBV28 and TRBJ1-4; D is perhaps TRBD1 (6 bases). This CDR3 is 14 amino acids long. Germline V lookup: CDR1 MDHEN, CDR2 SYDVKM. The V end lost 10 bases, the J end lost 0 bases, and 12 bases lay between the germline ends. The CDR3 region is CATKRQATNEKLFF. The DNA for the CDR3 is TGTGCCACGAAGCGACAGGCAACTAATGAAAAACTGTTTTTT.

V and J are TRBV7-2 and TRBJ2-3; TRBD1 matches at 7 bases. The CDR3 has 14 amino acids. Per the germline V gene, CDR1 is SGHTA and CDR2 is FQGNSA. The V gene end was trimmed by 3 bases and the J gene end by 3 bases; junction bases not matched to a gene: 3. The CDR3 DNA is TGTGCCAGCAGCTTCAGACAGGGTACAGATACGCAGTATTTT. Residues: CASSFRQGTDTQYF.

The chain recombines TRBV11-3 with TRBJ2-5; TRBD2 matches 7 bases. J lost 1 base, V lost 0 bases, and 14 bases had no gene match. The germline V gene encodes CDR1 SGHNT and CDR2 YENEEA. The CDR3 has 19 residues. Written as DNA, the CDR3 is TGTGCCAGCAGCTTAGAGCGGACTGTGTCGCGGGGGACCCAAGAGACCCAGTACTTC. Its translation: CASSLERTVSRGTQETQYF.

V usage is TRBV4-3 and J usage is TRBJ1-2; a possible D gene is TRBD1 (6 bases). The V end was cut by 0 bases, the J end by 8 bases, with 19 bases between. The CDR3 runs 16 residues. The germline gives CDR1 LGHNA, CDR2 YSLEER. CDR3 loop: CASSQEHRQAAWGYTF. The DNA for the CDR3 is TGCGCCAGCAGCCAAGAACACCGACAGGCGGCTTGGGGCTACACCTTC.

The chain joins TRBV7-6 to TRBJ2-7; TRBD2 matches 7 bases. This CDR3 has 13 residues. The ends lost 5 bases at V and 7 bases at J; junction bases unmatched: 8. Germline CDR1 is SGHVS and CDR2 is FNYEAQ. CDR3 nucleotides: TGTGCCAGCAGCAACCGGGAGGCAGGGGAGCAGTACTTC. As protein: CASSNREAGEQYF.

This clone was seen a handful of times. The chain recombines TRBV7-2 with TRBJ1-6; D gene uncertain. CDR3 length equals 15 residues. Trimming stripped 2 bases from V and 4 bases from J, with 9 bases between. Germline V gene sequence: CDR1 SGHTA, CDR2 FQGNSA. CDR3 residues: CASSLIPRYNSPLHF. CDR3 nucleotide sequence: TGTGCCAGCAGCTTAATCCCCAGATATAATTCACCCCTCCACTTT.

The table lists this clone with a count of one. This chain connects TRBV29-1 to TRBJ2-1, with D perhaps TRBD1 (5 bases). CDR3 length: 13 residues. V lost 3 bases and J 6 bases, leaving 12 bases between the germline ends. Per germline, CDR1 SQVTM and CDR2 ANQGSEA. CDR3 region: CSVDRERLNEQFF. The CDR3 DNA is TGCAGCGTTGACAGGGAACGGCTCAATGAGCAGTTCTTC.

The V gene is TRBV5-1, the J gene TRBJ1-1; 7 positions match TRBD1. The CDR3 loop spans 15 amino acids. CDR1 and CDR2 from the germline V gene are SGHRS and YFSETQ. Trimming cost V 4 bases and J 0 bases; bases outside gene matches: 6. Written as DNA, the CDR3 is TGCGCCAGCAGCAGGGGGCGCGGACTGAACACTGAAGCTTTCTTT. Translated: CASSRGRGLNTEAFF.

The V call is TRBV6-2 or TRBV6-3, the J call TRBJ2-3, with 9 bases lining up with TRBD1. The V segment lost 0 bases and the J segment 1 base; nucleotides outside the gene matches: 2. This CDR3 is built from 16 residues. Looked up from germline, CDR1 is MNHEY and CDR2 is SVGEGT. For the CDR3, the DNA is TGTGCCAGCAGTTACTCTCGGACAGGGGGCACAGATACGCAGTATTTT. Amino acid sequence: CASSYSRTGGTDTQYF.

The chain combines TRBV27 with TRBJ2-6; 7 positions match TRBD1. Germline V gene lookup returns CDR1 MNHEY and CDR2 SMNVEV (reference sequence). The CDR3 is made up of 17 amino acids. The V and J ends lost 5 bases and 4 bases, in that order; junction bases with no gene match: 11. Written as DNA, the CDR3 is TGTGCCAGCAGTGTAACCCCAGACAGGGTCGGGGCCAACGTCCTGACTTTC. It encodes CASSVTPDRVGANVLTF.